The 25 T cell receptor beta chains below were found in one sample sequenced in a study of blood T cell repertoires in COVID-19. Measured with immunoSEQ multiplex PCR; TCRdb has only the in-frame clones, and not every one. The profile shows 250,000 to 300,000 clones, 75% to 90% of them singletons. The specimen was peripheral blood. These receptors came from a woman in her twenties or thirties with active or convalescent COVID-19.

This chain connects TRBV6-4 to TRBJ2-2, with D possibly TRBD2 on 6 matching bases. V was clipped by 3 bases and J by 5 bases, with 10 bases between them. This CDR3 comprises 14 residues. From germline, CDR1 is MRHNA and CDR2 SNTAGT. CDR3 amino acids: CASSETGETGELFF. In nucleotides, the CDR3 is TGTGCCAGCAGTGAAACGGGGGAAACCGGGGAGCTGTTTTTT.

V gene TRBV5-4 combines with J gene TRBJ1-1; D possibly corresponds to TRBD1 (6 bases). This CDR3 comprises 14 residues. Deletions cut 4 bases from V and 3 bases from J, with 13 bases between. Germline CDR1 and CDR2: SGHNT and YYREEE (reference sequence). In DNA, the CDR3 is TGTGCCAGCAGCACGGACAGTCAGCACACTGAAGCTTTCTTT. It is translated as CASSTDSQHTEAFF.

This chain uses TRBV28 with TRBJ1-1; no clear D. Germline CDR1 reads MDHEN; CDR2 reads SYDVKM. V gave up 7 bases and J gave up 1 base, with 16 bases separating them. This CDR3 spans 15 amino acids. The CDR3 loop is CASTRRGGSNTEAFF. The DNA of the CDR3 is TGTGCCAGCACCCGACGGGGAGGTTCGAACACTGAAGCTTTCTTT.

CDR3 nucleotides: TGCGCCAGCAGCTCCTGGACAGGGATGGGCACTGAAGCTTTCTTT. This encodes CASSSWTGMGTEAFF. The genes are TRBV5-1 and TRBJ1-1; 8 bases fit TRBD1. The CDR3 spans 15 residues. Per germline, CDR1 SGHRS and CDR2 YFSETQ. Germline trimming cut 3 bases from V and 4 bases from J; bases unmatched to any gene: 8.

This clone occurred once. The J gene is TRBJ2-3, the V gene TRBV6-1, with D perhaps matching TRBD2 (5 bases). The CDR3 loop spans 14 amino acids. The V gene's germline CDR1 is MNHNS and CDR2 SASEGT. V was pared by 0 bases and J by 11 bases, with 15 bases between. In DNA, the CDR3 is TGTGCCAGCAGTGAAGCGTGGGGAGCCTGGGGGCAGTATTTT. Protein product: CASSEAWGAWGQYF.

The V gene is TRBV3-1 (or the pseudogene TRBV3-2), the J gene TRBJ1-5; TRBD1 is a possible D gene (5 bases). The germline CDR1 and CDR2 sequences are LGHDT and YNNKEL (reference sequence). The CDR3 has 15 amino acids. V dropped 1 base and J dropped 6 bases, with 13 bases sitting between them. The CDR3 reads CASSQGAPQGQPQHF. The DNA for the CDR3 is TGTGCCAGCAGCCAAGGGGCACCCCAGGGTCAGCCCCAGCATTTT.

V is TRBV5-6 and J is TRBJ1-4; a weak D match, TRBD1 (5 bases). V gave up 6 bases and J gave up 5 bases, with 17 bases separating them. This CDR3 region has 15 residues. Germline CDR1 reads SGHDT; CDR2 reads YYEEEE. The CDR3 loop reads CASKLGGLLNEKLFF. In DNA, the CDR3 is TGTGCCAGCAAGTTGGGGGGGTTGTTGAATGAAAAACTGTTTTTT.

The chain recombines TRBV11-3 with TRBJ2-3; 8 nucleotides line up with TRBD2. This CDR3 region has 13 residues. Per germline, CDR1 SGHNT and CDR2 YENEEA. The V gene end was trimmed by 8 bases and the J gene end by 4 bases; junction bases not matched to a gene: 5. The CDR3, as DNA: TGTGCCAGCGCGGGGGGCCGGGCAGATACGCAGTATTTT. Protein sequence: CASAGGRADTQYF.

The chain is built from TRBV6-6 and TRBJ2-5, with TRBD2 as a possible D gene (6 bases). Germline V gene lookup returns CDR1 MNHNY and CDR2 SVGAGI (reference sequence). The CDR3 runs to 15 residues. Trimming shortened V by 7 bases and J by 1 base, and 16 bases separated the two germline ends. CDR3 in amino acids: CASNDASGPQETQYF. Written as DNA, the CDR3 is TGTGCCAGCAACGATGCGAGCGGGCCCCAAGAGACCCAGTACTTC.

The chain links TRBV3-1 (or the pseudogene TRBV3-2) to TRBJ2-7, with D perhaps matching TRBD2 (6 bases). Germline V CDR1 and CDR2: LGHDT, YNNKEL (reference sequence). This CDR3 contains 15 residues. Trimming took 4 bases from V and 1 from J, leaving 14 bases between them. The CDR3 DNA sequence: TGTGCCAGCAGCCCCCTTGGGGGGTTTTCCTACGAGCAGTACTTC. Its translation is CASSPLGGFSYEQYF.

V is TRBV12-3 or TRBV12-4 and J is TRBJ1-1; D call uncertain. This CDR3 contains 13 residues. The V and J ends lost 3 bases and 1 base respectively, with 6 bases between them. CDR3 amino acids: CASSFLQNTEAFF. DNA of the CDR3: TGTGCCAGCAGTTTCTTACAGAACACTGAAGCTTTCTTT.

The chain combines TRBV27 with TRBJ1-6; TRBD1 aligns across 7 bases. Trimming at V came to 5 bases and at J to 8 bases, leaving 12 bases not matched to a gene. The CDR3 totals 16 residues. The germline V gene encodes CDR1 MNHEY and CDR2 SMNVEV (reference sequence). DNA for the CDR3: TGTGCCAGCAGTAAATCGACAGGGATTTATGATTCACCCCTCCACTTT. Amino acids: CASSKSTGIYDSPLHF.

CDR3 sequence reads: CAWSVRSLGTGYGYTF. CDR3 in DNA: TGTGCCTGGAGTGTAAGAAGTCTTGGGACAGGGTATGGCTACACCTTC. The V and J genes are TRBV30 and TRBJ1-2; 9 nucleotides line up with TRBD1. Looked up from germline, CDR1 is GTSNPN and CDR2 is SVGIG (reference sequence). Trimming at V came to 0 bases and at J to 5 bases, leaving 10 bases not matched to a gene. The length of the CDR3 is 16 residues. The full variable domain, in which reference TRBV30 and TRBJ1-2 provide the parts outside the CDR3, is SQTIHQWPATLVQPVGSPLSLECTVEGTSNPNLYWYRQAAGRGLQLLFYSVGIGQISSEVPQNLSASRPQDRQFILSSKKLLLSDSGFYLCAWSVRSLGTGYGYTFGSGTRLTVV.

The rearrangement uses TRBV7-8 and TRBJ1-2; unclear D gene. Germline V gene sequence: CDR1 SGHVS, CDR2 FQNEAQ. V was cut by 0 bases and J by 4 bases, with 9 bases left in between. There are 14 residues in the CDR3. The CDR3, as DNA: TGTGCCAGCAGCTTAGCGGCGGGATTCTATGGCTACACCTTC. This encodes CASSLAAGFYGYTF. Full variable domain (rest looked up from reference TRBV7-8 and TRBJ1-2): GAGVSQSPRYKVAKRGQDVALRCDPISGHVSLFWYQQALGQGPEFLTYFQNEAQLDKSGLPSDRFFAERPEGSVSTLKIQRTQQEDSAVYLCASSLAAGFYGYTFGSGTRLTVV.

The chain combines TRBV7-9 with TRBJ1-5, with 11 bases that match TRBD1. The germline gives CDR1 SEHNR, CDR2 FQNEAQ (reference sequence). V dropped 5 bases and J dropped 1; count of bases not matched to a gene: 13. This CDR3 region has 19 residues. The CDR3 DNA is TGTGCCAGCAGCCGTGGGACAGGGGGAGCTAGTAGGAGCAATCAGCCCCAGCATTTT. This translates into CASSRGTGGASRSNQPQHF.

The genes are TRBV7-6 and TRBJ1-6; 11 nucleotides align to TRBD1. Germline V gene data show CDR1 as SGHVS and CDR2 as FNYEAQ. V was clipped by 5 bases and J by 0 bases; unmatched bases: 3. This CDR3 has 17 residues. The CDR3 here is CASSGGTGGSYNSPLHF. The CDR3 region has the DNA TGTGCCAGCAGCGGCGGGACAGGGGGCTCCTATAATTCACCCCTCCACTTT.

V and J are TRBV6-6 and TRBJ1-1; 7 nucleotides line up with TRBD1. CDR3 length: 18 amino acids. J lost 3 bases, V lost 5 bases, and 18 bases had no gene match. The V gene's germline CDR1 is MNHNY and CDR2 SVGAGI (reference sequence). As DNA, the CDR3 is TGTGCCAGCAGTCCGAAACCCGACAGGGAGAGGGAGGACACTGAAGCTTTCTTT. Translating gives CASSPKPDREREDTEAFF.

In this sample, this clone turned up a few times. This chain links TRBV28 with TRBJ1-2, with 8 bases that match TRBD1. Looked up from germline, CDR1 is MDHEN and CDR2 is SYDVKM. The junction had 16 bases not matched to a gene; V was cut back by 7 bases and J by 12 bases. The CDR3 extends over 14 amino acids. In DNA form, the CDR3 reads TGTGCCAGCACCATCCGGACAGGGCGTTCCGGGGACACCTTC. It encodes CASTIRTGRSGDTF.

This clone showed up just a few times. The chain links TRBV5-1 to TRBJ1-6, with 9 positions matching TRBD1. The ends lost 2 bases at V and 9 bases at J; junction bases unmatched: 6. CDR1 and CDR2 from the germline V gene are SGHRS and YFSETQ. The CDR3 has 15 residues. CDR3 region: CASSLGGQGFSPLHF. CDR3 DNA: TGCGCCAGCAGCTTAGGTGGACAGGGGTTTTCACCCCTCCACTTT.

The gene calls are TRBV6-6 and TRBJ2-7, with 7 bases matching TRBD2. V lost 7 bases to trimming and J lost 9 bases; unmatched junction nucleotides: 9. The CDR3 spans 12 residues. CDR1 and CDR2 (germline): MNHNY, SVGAGI (reference sequence). The CDR3 loop reads CASNIGGEGQYF. The CDR3 coding sequence is TGTGCCAGCAATATTGGGGGGGAAGGGCAGTACTTC.

The V and J genes are TRBV19 and TRBJ2-5, with 14 positions matching TRBD2. The V and J ends lost 4 bases and 6 bases, in that order; junction bases with no gene match: 7. The CDR3 extends over 16 amino acids. Germline V CDR1 and CDR2: LNHDA, SQIVND (reference sequence). In nucleotides, the CDR3 is TGTGCCAGTAGTACTAGAGGACTAGCGGGGGGAAAGACCCAGTACTTC. Its protein is CASSTRGLAGGKTQYF.

J is TRBJ2-7 and V is TRBV10-1; a possible D gene is TRBD1 (5 bases). Per the germline V gene, CDR1 is WNHNN and CDR2 is SYGVQD (reference sequence). Trimming pared 3 bases from V and 0 bases from J, leaving 9 bases between. The CDR3 is made up of 14 amino acids. CDR3 bases: TGCGCCAGCAGTGACCGCAGGGCCTCCTACGAGCAGTACTTC. This gives the protein CASSDRRASYEQYF.

V gene TRBV21-1 combines with J gene TRBJ2-2; the table calls TRBD1, which could not be checked here. TRBV21-1 is a documented pseudogene. This CDR3 has 16 amino acids. As DNA, the CDR3 is TGTGCCAGCAGCAGACACCAGGTATCGGCAACCGGGGAGCTGTTTTTT. Translating it yields CASSRHQVSATGELFF.

J is TRBJ1-5 and V is TRBV21-1; the listed D gene, TRBD1, was not tested against the DNA. TRBV21-1 constitutes a pseudogene. This CDR3 region has 16 residues. Written as DNA, the CDR3 is TGTGCCAGCAGCAAGGGACAGGGGGTTTGGAATCAGCCCCAGCATTTT. It translates to CASSKGQGVWNQPQHF.

V is TRBV7-2 and J is TRBJ1-3; D not resolved. The CDR3 sequence is 16 residues long. The V end lost 1 base, the J end lost 0 bases, and 10 bases lay between the germline ends. CDR1 SGHTA and CDR2 FQGNSA come from the germline V gene. In nucleotides, the CDR3 is TGTGCCAGCAGCTTAGGATTTGGGCTCTCTGGAAACACCATATATTTT. It codes for CASSLGFGLSGNTIYF.